A single sample gave rise to the 27 T cell receptor beta chains below, sequenced in a study of vaccination and CD4 T cells after COVID-19. Treatment specified: approximately 9-day PBMC culture with coronavirus spike peptide pools or control peptides (ViraFEST assay). Their specific antigens are unknown. The study sequenced cultured CD4+ T cell DNA using the Oncomine TCR Beta short-read assay. TCRdb reprocessed the PCR reads via MiXCR and lists one record per CDR3 protein. The sample includes some 12,000 distinct CDR3 sequences, 22% of them seen just once. The sequences come from CD4+ T cells from blood, cultured in vitro, collected after SARS-CoV-2 vaccination. The receptors here all came from a human donor who had recovered from COVID-19.

This chain links TRBV5-5 with TRBJ2-7; maybe TRBD2 (5 bases). CDR1 is SGHKS, CDR2 YYEKEE, per germline (reference sequence). The CDR3 is 15 amino acids. Trimming removed 0 bases from V and 0 bases from J, with 10 bases in between. In nucleotides, the CDR3 is TGTGCCAGCAGCTTGGGTGAGCGGAGCTCCTACGAGCAGTACTTC. Protein sequence: CASSLGERSSYEQYF.

The chain employs TRBV12-3 or TRBV12-4 and TRBJ2-1, with D perhaps matching TRBD2 (5 bases). The CDR3 extends over 15 amino acids. Deletions cut 6 bases from V and 3 bases from J, with 15 bases between. The CDR3: CASREAILNYNEQFF. The CDR3 region has the DNA TGTGCCAGCAGGGAGGCCATCCTGAACTACAATGAGCAGTTCTTC.

Points on this clonotype: The conserved phenylalanine or tryptophan is not found at the CDR3 terminus, so this likely reflects a read error. J is TRBJ2-7 and V is TRBV11-3; D is possibly TRBD1 or TRBD2 (5 bases each). CDR1 and CDR2 (germline): SGHNT, YENEEA. The CDR3 is 14 residues long. V dropped 5 bases and J dropped 7 bases, with 18 bases sitting between them. CDR3 sequence: CASSPYGAPWEQYI. The CDR3 DNA reads as TGTGCCAGCAGCCCTTACGGGGCCCCCTGGGAGCAGTACATC.

The chain has TRBV20-1 and TRBJ2-2; 7 nucleotides match TRBD2. This CDR3 region has 18 residues. Germline CDR1 DFQATT, CDR2 SNEGSKA (reference sequence). With 0 bases clipped from V and 4 bases from J, the junction kept 14 bases outside the gene matches. The CDR3 sequence is CSARDLARAGALTGELFF. The CDR3 nucleotides are TGCAGTGCTAGAGACCTCGCTAGGGCGGGAGCTCTCACCGGGGAGCTGTTTTTT.

V is TRBV7-8 and J is TRBJ2-3; TRBD2 matches 8 bases. J was trimmed by 3 bases and V by 5 bases; bases with no gene match: 13. CDR3 length equals 17 residues. CDR1 is SGHVS and CDR2 is FQNEAQ in the germline V gene. CDR3 loop: CASSRPWAGGPTDTQYF. In nucleotides, the CDR3 is TGTGCCAGCAGCCGCCCATGGGCGGGAGGCCCAACAGATACGCAGTATTTT.

This clonotype was seen only a few times. V gene TRBV11-3 combines with J gene TRBJ2-3; 9 bases map to TRBD1. V was clipped by 1 base and J by 7 bases; unmatched bases: 9. The CDR3 loop spans 16 amino acids. Per the germline V gene, CDR1 is SGHNT and CDR2 is YENEEA. CDR3 DNA sequence: TGTGCCAGCAGCTTAGCGGGGGAGACAGGGGGAAATACGCAGTATTTT. Protein: CASSLAGETGGNTQYF.

The chain is built from TRBV28 and TRBJ1-2, with D unclear. Trimming shortened V by 1 base and J by 5 bases, and 11 bases separated the two germline ends. CDR1 is MDHEN and CDR2 is SYDVKM in the germline V gene. The CDR3 is made up of 14 amino acids. As DNA, the CDR3 is TGTGCCAGCAGTTTATTTCCGGAACCGTATGGCTACACCTTC. Translated, it gives CASSLFPEPYGYTF.

This clonotype was seen a handful of times. The chain has TRBV27 and TRBJ2-7; D is possibly TRBD1 (5 bases). The germline CDR1 and CDR2 sequences are MNHEY and SMNVEV (reference sequence). This CDR3 has 15 amino acids. V lost 5 bases and J 1 base, leaving 15 bases between the germline ends. CDR3 loop: CASSPLGQGSYEQYF. Here the CDR3 DNA reads TGTGCCAGCAGTCCCCTGGGGCAGGGTTCCTACGAGCAGTACTTC.

The J gene is TRBJ2-5, the V gene TRBV2, with D perhaps assigned TRBD1 or TRBD2 (7 bases each). This CDR3 is built from 13 residues. V shed 7 bases and J shed 4 bases, with 13 bases lying between them. In germline, CDR1 is SNHLY, CDR2 FYNNEI. CDR3 sequence: CASTQGGRETQYF. In nucleotides, the CDR3 is TGTGCCAGCACCCAGGGGGGGAGAGAGACCCAGTACTTC.

The gene calls are TRBV28 and TRBJ2-2; D may correspond to TRBD1 or TRBD2 (6 bases each). Germline CDR1 and CDR2: MDHEN and SYDVKM. V dropped 8 bases and J dropped 0 bases, with 25 bases sitting between them. The CDR3 is 19 amino acids. The CDR3 nucleotides read TGTGCCAGCGCCCGGCCTCCGGGGGCCCCAACCTCGAACACCGGGGAGCTGTTTTTT. Its protein is CASARPPGAPTSNTGELFF.

On this clonotype itself: The junction and the germline gene differ at one end; a read error may be behind it. The chain links TRBV5-5 to TRBJ1-5, with 7 bases fitting TRBD1. The CDR3 runs 17 residues. CDR1 is SGHKS, CDR2 YYEKEE, per germline (reference sequence). The CDR3 DNA sequence: TGTGCCAGCGGCTTGGGGCCGAGGGGGCTGGGGGTTCAGCCCCAGCATTTT. Translating it yields CASGLGPRGLGVQPQHF.

This chain connects TRBV20-1 to TRBJ2-7; 13 bases agree with TRBD2. Germline V lookup: CDR1 DFQATT, CDR2 SNEGSKA (reference sequence). After removal of 6 bases from V and 5 bases from J, the junction contained 7 bases not matched to a gene. The CDR3 is 14 amino acids. This chain's CDR3 is CSARTSGRINEQYF. The DNA of the CDR3 is TGCAGTGCACGGACTAGCGGGAGAATCAACGAGCAGTACTTC.

This clonotype has more than one count but fewer than ten. The V gene is TRBV6-2 or TRBV6-3, the J gene TRBJ2-7; the match to TRBD2 covers 7 bases. V shed 2 bases and J 2 bases; nucleotides not matched to a gene: 3. The V gene's germline CDR1 is MNHEY and CDR2 SVGEGT. The CDR3 loop spans 14 amino acids. This CDR3 reads CASSYGREPYEQYF. For the CDR3, the DNA is TGTGCCAGCAGTTACGGGCGGGAGCCCTACGAGCAGTACTTC.

This clonotype was found a few times. V is TRBV19 and J is TRBJ2-7; 7 bases agree with TRBD2. Germline loops: CDR1 LNHDA, CDR2 SQIVND (reference sequence). The V and J ends lost 1 base and 1 base, in that order; junction bases with no gene match: 10. The CDR3 has 17 amino acids. The CDR3 reads CASSIGIGLGGSYEQYF. CDR3 sequence (DNA): TGTGCCAGTAGTATAGGGATCGGACTAGGAGGGTCCTACGAGCAGTACTTC.

This clonotype appeared a few times. The rearrangement uses TRBV6-2 or TRBV6-3 and TRBJ1-5; TRBD1 agrees at 11 bases. Looked up from germline, CDR1 is MNHEY and CDR2 is SVGEGT. V shed 6 bases, J shed 6 bases, and the junction held 10 bases outside the gene matches. This CDR3 has 16 amino acids. The CDR3 DNA sequence: TGTGCCAGCAGCATAGGGACAGGGGGGTCCCTTCAGCCCCAGCATTTT. Protein sequence: CASSIGTGGSLQPQHF.

In regard to this clonotype: A much larger clone lies one base from this, so it may be a read error. J is TRBJ2-3 and V is TRBV7-2; D perhaps matches TRBD2 (6 bases). Germline loops: CDR1 SGHTA, CDR2 FQGNSA. This CDR3 region has 16 residues. The CDR3 nucleotides read TGTCCCAGCAGCTTAGGTCTAGGGAGGATCACAGATACGCAGTATTTT. Translation: CPSSLGLGRITDTQYF.

The DNA of the CDR3 is TGTGCCATCAGCGGGCCAACGATCCTACAGCCAGGGCTGGAACAGAACACTGAAGCTTTCTTT. This sequence encodes CAISGPTILQPGLEQNTEAFF. The rearrangement uses TRBV10-3 and TRBJ1-1; D might be TRBD1 (5 bases). This CDR3 is 21 amino acids long. The V and J ends lost 6 bases and 1 base respectively, with 33 bases between them. From germline, CDR1 is ENHRY and CDR2 SYGVKD.

The CDR3 coding sequence is TGTGCCATCAGTGAGGCGGGGAGAACTGAAGCTTTCTTT. This encodes CAISEAGRTEAFF. V gene TRBV10-3 combines with J gene TRBJ1-1, with D unclear. Germline V gene data show CDR1 as ENHRY and CDR2 as SYGVKD. The CDR3 sequence is 13 residues long. V was cut by 2 bases and J by 5 bases, with 9 bases left in between.

By share, this clonotype ranks as medium-sized. V is TRBV6-2 or TRBV6-3 and J is TRBJ1-2; TRBD1 agrees at 7 bases. The germline V gene has CDR1 MNHEY and CDR2 SVGEGT. This CDR3 comprises 13 residues. Germline trimming cut 2 bases from V and 13 bases from J; bases unmatched to any gene: 10. The CDR3 coding sequence is TGTGCCAGCAGTTACCAAGGGACAGCCTCTCGCACCTTC. Protein: CASSYQGTASRTF.

This clonotype turned up a few times. The rearrangement uses TRBV6-1 and TRBJ1-4, with 9 bases lining up with TRBD1. Germline V gene lookup returns CDR1 MNHNS and CDR2 SASEGT. The CDR3 extends over 14 amino acids. After removal of 5 bases from V and 8 bases from J, the junction contained 6 bases not matched to a gene. The CDR3 DNA is TGTGCCAGCAGTACGGACAGGGGCCGGGAAAAACTGTTTTTT. It codes for CASSTDRGREKLFF.

By share, this clonotype counts as medium-sized. The rearrangement joins TRBV7-9 to TRBJ2-7; a weak D match, TRBD1 (6 bases). The CDR3 runs to 14 residues. V shed 5 bases and J shed 5 bases, with 16 bases lying between them. Germline CDR1 reads SEHNR; CDR2 reads FQNEAQ (reference sequence). The CDR3 nucleotides read TGTGCCAGCAGCCTTAGTCTCAGGACAGACGAGCAGTACTTC. Encoded protein: CASSLSLRTDEQYF.

This clonotype was found a few times. The chain combines TRBV6-1 with TRBJ2-7; perhaps D is TRBD1 or TRBD2 (5 bases each). CDR3 length equals 14 residues. V gave up 2 bases and J gave up 5 bases, with 13 bases separating them. Germline CDR1 and CDR2: MNHNS and SASEGT. The CDR3 DNA reads as TGTGCCAGCAGTGAACTGATGGGGACCAACGAGCAGTACTTC. Its protein product is CASSELMGTNEQYF.

The chain combines TRBV5-4 with TRBJ2-7, with D tentatively TRBD1 or TRBD2 (5 bases each). The CDR3 is 13 residues long. Germline lookup yields CDR1 SGHNT and CDR2 YYREEE (reference sequence). V lost 9 bases to trimming and J lost 3 bases, with 16 bases between them. The CDR3 is CATKTGTGYEQYF. CDR3 sequence (DNA): TGTGCCACCAAAACCGGGACGGGCTACGAGCAGTACTTC.

The chain links TRBV5-1 to TRBJ1-1; no clear D gene. The CDR3 is made up of 16 amino acids. Trimming left V 2 bases short and J 1 base short, with 15 bases between. Germline V gives CDR1 SGHRS, CDR2 YFSETQ. The CDR3 region has the DNA TGCGCCAGCAGCTTTGGGTCTCAAACCCAGAACACTGAAGCTTTCTTT. Translated: CASSFGSQTQNTEAFF.

This clonotype was recorded a few times. The chain joins TRBV7-9 to TRBJ1-1; TRBD1 matches 9 bases. Germline V gene sequence: CDR1 SEHNR, CDR2 FQNEAQ (reference sequence). The CDR3 sequence is 16 residues long. The V and J ends lost 2 bases and 4 bases, in that order; junction bases with no gene match: 8. The CDR3 DNA reads TGTGCCAGCAGCTTACGGGGACAGGGAAGGCCCACTGAAGCTTTCTTT. This sequence encodes CASSLRGQGRPTEAFF.

The chain combines TRBV21-1 with TRBJ2-7; the table's D gene call, TRBD2, was not cross checked with the DNA. TRBV21-1 is an annotated pseudogene. The CDR3 totals 18 residues. CDR3 sequence (DNA): TGTGCCAGCAGCCGAAAAGGGGGGGGCGGGAGGGGGATCTACGAGCAGTACTTC. Translated, it gives CASSRKGGGGRGIYEQYF.

This clonotype was seen a few times. The chain carries TRBV12-3 or TRBV12-4 and TRBJ2-7, with D perhaps matching TRBD1 (5 bases). The CDR3 covers 15 residues. Trimming cost V 3 bases and J 4 bases, with 16 bases left between them. CDR3 region: CASSFVRVQGYEQYF. The CDR3 coding sequence is TGTGCCAGCAGTTTTGTCCGAGTGCAGGGATACGAGCAGTACTTC.